This TCR beta chain came from a study of blood T cells in healthy people across ages. This CDR3 has 16 residues. Per germline, CDR1 MNHNY and CDR2 SVGAGI (reference sequence). For the second PCR, which ran for about 7 to 12 cycles, a sample-barcoded 5' primer and a J-beta primer mix were used. Individual samples furnished no less than 2.5 million CDR3-containing paired-end reads apiece. TCRdb reprocessed the 5' RACE reads via MiXCR and lists one record per CDR3 protein. The sample carries 1.5 million to 1.8 million distinct CDR3 sequences, 40% to 45% recorded once. Isolation per sample recovered at least 7 million PBMCs. A remark on this clonotype: Its ends do not fully match the called genes, so a read error is possible.

This sequence was found in a woman aged 18-29 years in good health. The chain links TRBV6-6 to TRBJ1-2; 7 bases match TRBD1. Material for sequencing was blood. The CDR3 DNA sequence: TGTGCCAGCAGTTACGGTTACTTGGGACAGAACTATGGCTACAGCTTC. Protein sequence: CASSYGYLGQNYGYSF.